These T cell receptor beta chains were read from a single sample in a study of Ad26.COV2.S vaccination and SARS-CoV-2 variants. Some clones are missing from TCRdb's copy, which holds only in-frame ones; the method was immunoSEQ multiplex PCR. The sample gives about 350,000 clones, 90% to 95% of which show up once; 3.9% is in the top ten. This sample comprised peripheral blood, obtained after recovery from COVID-19. These receptors were taken from a human donor who had recovered from COVID-19. The CDR3 runs from the conserved cysteine through the conserved F or W. Fields, in order: D gene, J gene, V gene, clone size, CDR3 DNA, CDR3 protein. A D gene is named only where the DNA matches it firmly. Not every row has a clone size; where given, it reads once, few, many or a size class.

d_gene: .; j_gene: TRBJ2-7; v_gene: TRBV5-1; abundance: .; CDR3nt: TGCGCCAGCAGCTTGGGTTCGGGGGTCTACGAGCAGTACTTC; CDR3aa: CASSLGSGVYEQYF
d_gene: .; j_gene: TRBJ2-6; v_gene: TRBV10-2; abundance: .; CDR3nt: TGCGCCAGCAGTGACGGAGGATTGTATAACGTCCTGACTTTC; CDR3aa: CASSDGGLYNVLTF
d_gene: .; j_gene: TRBJ1-2; v_gene: TRBV5-6; abundance: .; CDR3nt: TGTGCCAGCAGCCTGATCGGGCGCCCGGACCTTTTCACCTTC; CDR3aa: CASSLIGRPDLFTF
d_gene: TRBD2; j_gene: TRBJ2-1; v_gene: TRBV6-4; abundance: .; CDR3nt: TGTGCCAGCAGTGACGGCGGGGGGCCCTACAATGAGCAGTTCTTC; CDR3aa: CASSDGGGPYNEQFF
d_gene: .; j_gene: TRBJ2-1; v_gene: TRBV7-9; abundance: .; CDR3nt: TGTGCCAGCAGCCCAACGGGCCTTAGGAGGGGCAATGAGCAGTTCTTC; CDR3aa: CASSPTGLRRGNEQFF
d_gene: .; j_gene: TRBJ2-2; v_gene: TRBV5-4; abundance: .; CDR3nt: TGTGCCAGCAGCGCTGGAAGAAACACCGGGGAGCTGTTTTTT; CDR3aa: CASSAGRNTGELFF
d_gene: .; j_gene: TRBJ1-1; v_gene: TRBV9; abundance: .; CDR3nt: TGTGCCAGCAGCGAAACTGGGAGTGAAGCTTTCTTT; CDR3aa: CASSETGSEAFF
d_gene: TRBD1; j_gene: TRBJ2-5; v_gene: TRBV5-8; abundance: .; CDR3nt: TGTGCCAGCAGCCGGGGACAGGGGGCTGGGGAGACCCAGTACTTC; CDR3aa: CASSRGQGAGETQYF
d_gene: .; j_gene: TRBJ1-6; v_gene: TRBV7-9; abundance: .; CDR3nt: TGTGCCAGCAGCTTCCCGGGACCGAATTCACCCCTCCACTTT; CDR3aa: CASSFPGPNSPLHF
d_gene: .; j_gene: TRBJ2-7; v_gene: TRBV6-6; abundance: .; CDR3nt: TGTGCCAGCAGCCAGACGACGTACGAGCAGTACTTC; CDR3aa: CASSQTTYEQYF
d_gene: TRBD1; j_gene: TRBJ1-2; v_gene: TRBV12-3/TRBV12-4; abundance: .; CDR3nt: TGTGCCAGCACGACAGGGGGCTTCTATGGCTACACCTTC; CDR3aa: CASTTGGFYGYTF
d_gene: TRBD1; j_gene: TRBJ1-6; v_gene: TRBV4-1; abundance: .; CDR3nt: TGCGCCAGCAGCCGGGGACAGGATAATTCACCCCTCCACTTT; CDR3aa: CASSRGQDNSPLHF
d_gene: .; j_gene: TRBJ2-7; v_gene: TRBV21-1; abundance: .; CDR3nt: TGTGCCAGCACCTCCGGACAGGGGGAAAGCTCCTACGAGCAGTACTTC; CDR3aa: CASTSGQGESSYEQYF
d_gene: .; j_gene: TRBJ2-3; v_gene: TRBV19; abundance: .; CDR3nt: TGTGCCAGTAGTATAAGAAGGAGGCTCACAGATACGCAGTATTTT; CDR3aa: CASSIRRRLTDTQYF
d_gene: TRBD2; j_gene: TRBJ2-1; v_gene: TRBV2; abundance: .; CDR3nt: TGTGCCAGCCGAAAGGGCGGGACTAGCGGGGGTTACAAGTTCTTC; CDR3aa: CASRKGGTSGGYKFF
d_gene: TRBD2; j_gene: TRBJ2-7; v_gene: TRBV5-6; abundance: once; CDR3nt: TGTGCCAGCAGCTCGAGCGGGGGGGCCGGCTACGAGCAGTACTTC; CDR3aa: CASSSSGGAGYEQYF
d_gene: TRBD2; j_gene: TRBJ2-1; v_gene: TRBV6-5; abundance: .; CDR3nt: TGTGCCAGCAGTTTACTAGCGGGGGGGTACAATGAGCAGTTCTTC; CDR3aa: CASSLLAGGYNEQFF
d_gene: .; j_gene: TRBJ1-1; v_gene: TRBV6-1; abundance: few; CDR3nt: TGTGCCAGCAGTGAAGGGCATATGAGCACTGAAGCTTTCTTT; CDR3aa: CASSEGHMSTEAFF
d_gene: .; j_gene: TRBJ1-5; v_gene: TRBV6-5; abundance: .; CDR3nt: TGTGCCAGCAGTAACCAGGGGTTCCAGCCCCAGCATTTT; CDR3aa: CASSNQGFQPQHF
d_gene: TRBD1; j_gene: TRBJ2-5; v_gene: TRBV15; abundance: .; CDR3nt: TGTGCCACCAGCAGGGACAGGGCCCCGGAGACCCAGTACTTC; CDR3aa: CATSRDRAPETQYF
d_gene: TRBD1; j_gene: TRBJ1-2; v_gene: TRBV30; abundance: .; CDR3nt: TGTGCCTGGAGGAGGGGGCTTAGTAGTGGCTACACCTTC; CDR3aa: CAWRRGLSSGYTF
d_gene: TRBD1; j_gene: TRBJ1-2; v_gene: TRBV5-8; abundance: .; CDR3nt: TGTGCCAGCAGCTTGGGGGACAGGGGATACTCTGGCTACACCTTC; CDR3aa: CASSLGDRGYSGYTF
d_gene: .; j_gene: TRBJ1-1; v_gene: TRBV7-9; abundance: .; CDR3nt: TGTGCCAGCAGCTTATCCGGGGATATGTCTGAAGCTTTCTTT; CDR3aa: CASSLSGDMSEAFF
d_gene: .; j_gene: TRBJ2-3; v_gene: TRBV4-1; abundance: .; CDR3nt: TGCGCCAGCAGCCAAAGAACCACAGCAAGCACAGATACGCAGTATTTT; CDR3aa: CASSQRTTASTDTQYF
d_gene: TRBD1; j_gene: TRBJ1-5; v_gene: TRBV19; abundance: once; CDR3nt: TGTGCCAGTAGTCCTCCGGGACAGGGGGTTAGCAATCAGCCCCAGCATTTT; CDR3aa: CASSPPGQGVSNQPQHF
d_gene: TRBD2; j_gene: TRBJ2-5; v_gene: TRBV11-3; abundance: .; CDR3nt: TGTGCCAGCAGCCTGACACGGACTAGCGGGGGGGAAGAGACCCAGTACTTC; CDR3aa: CASSLTRTSGGEETQYF
d_gene: .; j_gene: TRBJ1-1; v_gene: TRBV6-6; abundance: .; CDR3nt: TGTGCCAGCCGTGACAGAGGAGGAAACACTGAAGCTTTCTTT; CDR3aa: CASRDRGGNTEAFF
d_gene: .; j_gene: TRBJ2-1; v_gene: TRBV11-2; abundance: .; CDR3nt: TGTGCCAGCAGCTTACGGCACGAACAGAGGGTGACTGTTGATGAGCAGTTCTTC; CDR3aa: CASSLRHEQRVTVDEQFF
d_gene: .; j_gene: TRBJ1-1; v_gene: TRBV7-6; abundance: .; CDR3nt: TGTGCCAGCAGCTTCGATTTGAACACTGAAGCTTTCTTT; CDR3aa: CASSFDLNTEAFF
d_gene: TRBD1; j_gene: TRBJ2-5; v_gene: TRBV9; abundance: .; CDR3nt: TGTGCCAGCAGCCTCGACAGGGGGCCGGGGGAGACCCAGTACTTC; CDR3aa: CASSLDRGPGETQYF
d_gene: .; j_gene: TRBJ2-7; v_gene: TRBV6-6; abundance: once; CDR3nt: TGTGCCAGCAGTTACCCTGGCAGCTACGAGCAGTACTTC; CDR3aa: CASSYPGSYEQYF
d_gene: TRBD1; j_gene: TRBJ2-1; v_gene: TRBV5-1; abundance: .; CDR3nt: TGCGCCAGCAGCATAGGGACAGGACCTGAGCAGTTCTTC; CDR3aa: CASSIGTGPEQFF
d_gene: TRBD1; j_gene: TRBJ1-6; v_gene: TRBV11-1; abundance: .; CDR3nt: TGTGCCAGCAGCCTCGGGACAGGACTAAATAATTCACCCCTCCACTTT; CDR3aa: CASSLGTGLNNSPLHF
d_gene: .; j_gene: TRBJ2-5; v_gene: TRBV5-1; abundance: once; CDR3nt: TGCGCCAGCAGCTTGGGGAGCGGCCAAGAGACCCAGTACTTC; CDR3aa: CASSLGSGQETQYF
d_gene: TRBD1; j_gene: TRBJ1-1; v_gene: TRBV7-8; abundance: .; CDR3nt: TGTGCCAGCAGCACTTACAGGGGAGAGAACACTGAAGCTTTCTTT; CDR3aa: CASSTYRGENTEAFF
d_gene: .; j_gene: TRBJ2-2; v_gene: TRBV5-4; abundance: few; CDR3nt: TGTGCCAGCAGCGAGGGACGGATCACCGGGGAGCTGTTTTTT; CDR3aa: CASSEGRITGELFF
d_gene: .; j_gene: TRBJ1-2; v_gene: TRBV18; abundance: once; CDR3nt: TGTGCCAGCTCACCACCGGATTGGGGGCAGAGCGGCTACACCTTC; CDR3aa: CASSPPDWGQSGYTF
d_gene: TRBD1; j_gene: TRBJ1-2; v_gene: TRBV19; abundance: .; CDR3nt: TGTGCCAGTAGTCTTAGGGGCCCCGACAGGGTCTATGGCTACACCTTC; CDR3aa: CASSLRGPDRVYGYTF
d_gene: .; j_gene: TRBJ1-1; v_gene: TRBV6-6; abundance: .; CDR3nt: TGTGCCAGCAGTCCGACAGGACTGAACACTGAAGCTTTCTTT; CDR3aa: CASSPTGLNTEAFF
d_gene: .; j_gene: TRBJ1-1; v_gene: TRBV7-3; abundance: .; CDR3nt: TGTGCCAGCAGCCCCGGGGTTGGTACTGAAGCTTTCTTT; CDR3aa: CASSPGVGTEAFF
d_gene: TRBD2; j_gene: TRBJ2-1; v_gene: TRBV2; abundance: .; CDR3nt: TGTGCCATCCTAATAACCATAGCGGGGACAACCTACAATGAGCAGTTCTTC; CDR3aa: CAILITIAGTTYNEQFF
d_gene: .; j_gene: TRBJ1-2; v_gene: TRBV19; abundance: .; CDR3nt: TGTGCCACAAAGGAAGGGCCTGGCTATGGCTACACCTTC; CDR3aa: CATKEGPGYGYTF
d_gene: TRBD2; j_gene: TRBJ2-3; v_gene: TRBV6-4; abundance: .; CDR3nt: TGTGCCAGCAGTGACTCAGCGGGGGGTAGCACAGATACGCAGTATTTT; CDR3aa: CASSDSAGGSTDTQYF
d_gene: .; j_gene: TRBJ2-3; v_gene: TRBV6-5; abundance: .; CDR3nt: TGTGCCAGCAGTTACTCCTTCGGGAGCGCAGATACGCAGTATTTT; CDR3aa: CASSYSFGSADTQYF
d_gene: .; j_gene: TRBJ1-1; v_gene: TRBV29-1; abundance: .; CDR3nt: TGCAGCGTTGAGGGGGGGACTGACTTCACTGAAGCTTTCTTT; CDR3aa: CSVEGGTDFTEAFF
d_gene: .; j_gene: TRBJ2-5; v_gene: TRBV15; abundance: .; CDR3nt: TGTGCCACCAGCAGAATCTTCTGGGGTCAAGAGACCCAGTACTTC; CDR3aa: CATSRIFWGQETQYF
d_gene: TRBD1; j_gene: TRBJ2-7; v_gene: TRBV9; abundance: .; CDR3nt: TGTGCCAGCAGCGCCGTAACAGGGGGCGAGCAGTACTTC; CDR3aa: CASSAVTGGEQYF
d_gene: TRBD1; j_gene: TRBJ1-4; v_gene: TRBV19; abundance: .; CDR3nt: TGTGCCAGTAGTATCGGTCCCGGGACAGGGGCTAGGTCCAATGAAAAACTGTTTTTT; CDR3aa: CASSIGPGTGARSNEKLFF
d_gene: .; j_gene: TRBJ1-5; v_gene: TRBV11-2; abundance: .; CDR3nt: TGTGCCAGCAGCTTGGACGGGCCTCGTAATCAGCCCCAGCATTTT; CDR3aa: CASSLDGPRNQPQHF
d_gene: .; j_gene: TRBJ1-4; v_gene: TRBV28; abundance: .; CDR3nt: TGTGCCAGCAGTTTGTATGAAAAACTGTTTTTT; CDR3aa: CASSLYEKLFF
d_gene: .; j_gene: TRBJ2-2; v_gene: TRBV7-9; abundance: .; CDR3nt: TGTGCCAGCAGCTTAGATAGCGCGAACACCGGGGAGCTGTTTTTT; CDR3aa: CASSLDSANTGELFF
d_gene: TRBD2; j_gene: TRBJ2-2; v_gene: TRBV7-3; abundance: few; CDR3nt: TGTGCCAGCAGCCCTAGCGGGGTCACCGGGGAGCTGTTTTTT; CDR3aa: CASSPSGVTGELFF
d_gene: .; j_gene: TRBJ1-2; v_gene: TRBV10-3; abundance: .; CDR3nt: TGTGCCATCAGTGAGTCTGAGGCGGGGCTAGGGAGCTACACCTTC; CDR3aa: CAISESEAGLGSYTF
d_gene: TRBD1; j_gene: TRBJ2-7; v_gene: TRBV19; abundance: once; CDR3nt: TGTGCCAGCCGAGACAGGGACGAGCAGTACTTC; CDR3aa: CASRDRDEQYF